Listed here is a single TCR beta chain. The T cells that were sequenced for TCR beta were CD8+ and CD4+ cells from blood. Reverse transcription of roughly 0.45 to 1 ug RNA was performed with random hexamers. It was immunoSEQ multiplex PCR that amplified TCR beta CDR3 across 54 Vbeta and 13 Jbeta. Each CDR3 protein is one row after TCRdb ran MiXCR on the immunoSEQ multiplex PCR reads. The sample carries 300,000 to 350,000 distinct CDR3 sequences, just over 90% recorded once. This entry is derived from a study of CD8 T cells in Susac syndrome. This CDR3 contains 14 residues. V gave up 3 bases and J gave up 1 base, with 9 bases separating them. CDR1 SGHVS and CDR2 FQNEAQ come from the germline V gene.

The rearrangement joins TRBV7-8 to TRBJ1-1; weak D call: TRBD1 (5 bases). The sequence was collected from a human donor with multiple sclerosis. Specimen: CD4+ T cells from PBMCs. Here the CDR3 reads CASSFVRGNTEAFF. In nucleotides, the CDR3 is TGTGCCAGCAGCTTCGTAAGGGGGAACACTGAAGCTTTCTTT.